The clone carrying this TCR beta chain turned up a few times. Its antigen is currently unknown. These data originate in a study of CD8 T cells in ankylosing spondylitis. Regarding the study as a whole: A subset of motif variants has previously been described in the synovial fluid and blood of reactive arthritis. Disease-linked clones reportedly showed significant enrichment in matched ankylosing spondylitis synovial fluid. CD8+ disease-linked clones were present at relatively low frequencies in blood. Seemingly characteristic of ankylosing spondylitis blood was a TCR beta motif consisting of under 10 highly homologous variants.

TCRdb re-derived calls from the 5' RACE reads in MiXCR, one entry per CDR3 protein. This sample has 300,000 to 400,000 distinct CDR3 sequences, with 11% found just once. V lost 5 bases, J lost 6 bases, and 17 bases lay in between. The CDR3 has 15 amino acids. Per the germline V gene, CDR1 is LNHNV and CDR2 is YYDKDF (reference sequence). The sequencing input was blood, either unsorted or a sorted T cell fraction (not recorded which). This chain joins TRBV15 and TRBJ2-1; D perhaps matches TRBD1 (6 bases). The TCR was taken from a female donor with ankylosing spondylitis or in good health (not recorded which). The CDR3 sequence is CATSPTPNRANEQFF. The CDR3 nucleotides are TGTGCCACCAGCCCTACCCCCAACAGGGCCAATGAGCAGTTCTTC.